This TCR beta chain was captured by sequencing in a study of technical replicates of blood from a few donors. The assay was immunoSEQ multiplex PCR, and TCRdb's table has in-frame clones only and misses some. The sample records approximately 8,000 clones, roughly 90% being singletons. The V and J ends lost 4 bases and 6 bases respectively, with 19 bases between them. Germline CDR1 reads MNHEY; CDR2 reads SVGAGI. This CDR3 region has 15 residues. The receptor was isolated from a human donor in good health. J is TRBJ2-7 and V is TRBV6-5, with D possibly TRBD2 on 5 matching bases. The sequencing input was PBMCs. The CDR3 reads CASSLNGISLREQYF. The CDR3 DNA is TGTGCCAGCAGTTTAAACGGGATCAGCCTGCGCGAGCAGTACTTC.